The rows below give T cell receptor beta chains drawn from one sample of a study of blood T cell repertoires in COVID-19. The repertoire was sequenced with immunoSEQ multiplex PCR; TCRdb's copy has only in-frame clones and lacks some. The sample shows about 94,000 clones, about four fifths of them seen only once. Sample: peripheral blood. These receptors all come from a human donor in a cohort sampled during active COVID-19. Both conserved end residues are part of each CDR3. The D gene is left open where the match is weak. Some rows mark clone size as missing; the rest say once, few, many or name a class of expanded clone.

>TRBJ2-5|TRBD2|-|TRBV12-5
CASALSPSAGVQETQYF
TGTGCTAGTGCCCTTTCACCCTCGGCGGGAGTTCAGGAGACCCAGTACTTC
>TRBJ2-7|TRBD2|-|TRBV28
CASRSGRRASYEQYF
TGTGCCAGCAGGAGCGGGAGAAGGGCCTCCTACGAGCAGTACTTC
>TRBJ1-2|-|-|TRBV25-1
CASSGHYFFANYGYTF
TGTGCCAGCAGTGGCCATTACTTCTTTGCTAACTATGGCTACACCTTC
>TRBJ1-1|-|-|TRBV14
CASSQDPGKPEAFF
TGTGCCAGCAGCCAAGATCCGGGTAAACCTGAAGCTTTCTTT
>TRBJ2-7|TRBD2|-|TRBV4-2
CASSQVTSGGTNYEQYF
TGTGCCAGCAGCCAAGTGACTAGCGGGGGGACGAATTACGAGCAGTACTTC
>TRBJ2-7|-|-|TRBV3-1/TRBV3-2
CASSQDLGLNYEQYF
TGTGCCAGCAGCCAAGATCTGGGCCTGAACTACGAGCAGTACTTC
>TRBJ2-1|-|-|TRBV2
CASRPQEVGNEQFF
TGTGCCAGCAGACCCCAGGAGGTTGGCAATGAGCAGTTCTTC
>TRBJ2-7|-|once|TRBV5-4
CASSLAGVANEQYF
TGTGCCAGCAGCTTGGCGGGGGTCGCAAACGAGCAGTACTTC
>TRBJ2-7|-|-|TRBV7-2
CASSFSGSYEQYF
TGTGCCAGCAGCTTTAGCGGCTCCTACGAGCAGTACTTC
>TRBJ2-6|-|-|TRBV2
CASSVEASGANVLTF
TGTGCCAGCAGTGTTGAAGCCTCTGGGGCCAACGTCCTGACTTTC
>TRBJ2-7|TRBD1|-|TRBV3-1/TRBV3-2
CASSQWGQGALEQYF
TGTGCCAGCAGCCAATGGGGACAGGGGGCTCTCGAGCAGTACTTC
>TRBJ2-7|TRBD1|-|TRBV5-4
CASSQGTGIYEQYF
TGTGCCAGCAGCCAAGGGACAGGGATATACGAGCAGTACTTC
>TRBJ2-7|-|-|TRBV7-8
CASSLAVYSYEQYF
TGTGCCAGCAGCTTAGCGGTCTACTCCTACGAGCAGTACTTC
>TRBJ2-5|TRBD2|-|TRBV3-1/TRBV3-2
CASSHGGRETQYF
TGTGCCAGCAGCCACGGGGGGAGGGAGACCCAGTACTTC
>TRBJ2-7|-|-|TRBV30
CAWARDSPYEQYF
TGTGCCTGGGCTAGGGACTCCCCCTACGAGCAGTACTTC
>TRBJ2-6|-|-|TRBV11-2
CASSRDSSGANVLTF
TGTGCCAGCAGCCGAGACAGCTCTGGGGCCAACGTCCTGACTTTC
>TRBJ1-1|-|once|TRBV27
CASSLGLGAEAFF
TGTGCCAGCAGTTTAGGTTTGGGGGCCGAAGCTTTCTTT
>TRBJ2-7|-|-|TRBV2
CASSERGGGTPSYEQYF
TGTGCCAGCAGTGAGAGGGGTGGCGGGACTCCCTCCTACGAGCAGTACTTC
>TRBJ2-1|TRBD2|-|TRBV24-1
CAVGTSLGEQFF
TGTGCCGTTGGGACTAGTTTGGGCGAGCAGTTCTTC
>TRBJ2-7|-|-|TRBV28
CANIGGLFSGGPSYEQYF
TGTGCCAACATAGGGGGGCTTTTCTCGGGAGGACCCTCCTACGAGCAGTACTTC
>TRBJ1-6|-|-|TRBV28
CASTNPVDNSPLHF
TGTGCCAGCACTAACCCTGTGGATAATTCACCCCTCCACTTT
>TRBJ1-1|-|-|TRBV3-1/TRBV3-2
CASSQVGGETEAFF
TGTGCCAGCAGCCAAGTCGGCGGGGAAACTGAAGCTTTCTTT
>TRBJ2-5|TRBD2|-|TRBV4-1
CASSPLAGGKETQYF
TGCGCCAGCAGCCCCTTAGCGGGAGGAAAGGAGACCCAGTACTTC
>TRBJ2-1|TRBD2|-|TRBV10-3
CASRGTSGSSYNEQFF
TGTGCCTCCCGTGGGACTAGCGGAAGCTCCTACAATGAGCAGTTCTTC
>TRBJ2-3|-|few|TRBV5-8
CASSLVPTSGTHTQYF
TGTGCCAGCAGCTTGGTGCCGACATCAGGCACACATACGCAGTATTTT
>TRBJ2-7|-|-|TRBV6-5
CASRNSVYEQYF
TGTGCCAGCCGCAATAGCGTCTACGAGCAGTACTTC
>TRBJ1-1|TRBD1|-|TRBV7-3
CASSLTPGQGLLEAFF
TGTGCCAGCAGCTTAACCCCGGGACAGGGACTTCTCGAAGCTTTCTTT
>TRBJ2-7|-|-|TRBV28
CASRPSRYEQYF
TGTGCCAGCAGACCTTCTAGGTACGAGCAGTACTTC
>TRBJ1-5|-|-|TRBV18
CASGQRANQPQHF
TGTGCCAGCGGACAAAGAGCAAATCAGCCCCAGCATTTT
>TRBJ1-2|TRBD1|-|TRBV28
CASSLGQGEYGYTF
TGTGCCAGCAGTTTGGGACAGGGGGAGTATGGCTACACCTTC
>TRBJ2-4|-|-|TRBV11-2
CASSFTQGRLGIQYF
TGTGCCAGCAGCTTCACACAGGGCCGCCTTGGGATTCAGTACTTC
>TRBJ1-2|TRBD1|-|TRBV30
CAWSVPPPGQGFGYTF
TGTGCCTGGAGTGTCCCACCTCCGGGACAGGGGTTTGGCTACACCTTC
>TRBJ2-7|TRBD2|-|TRBV6-5
CASSYSRRSSGLEQYF
TGTGCCAGCAGTTACTCGAGGCGTTCTAGCGGGCTCGAGCAGTACTTC
>TRBJ1-2|-|-|TRBV28
CASRTGSRDYGYTF
TGTGCCAGCAGAACAGGGTCGAGAGATTATGGCTACACCTTC
>TRBJ1-4|TRBD1|-|TRBV25-1
CASSEGQTRIGLFF
TGTGCCAGCAGTGAGGGACAGACTAGGATTGGACTGTTTTTT
>TRBJ1-2|TRBD1|-|TRBV29-1
CSVARDRERGYTF
TGCAGCGTTGCCCGGGACAGGGAACGCGGCTACACCTTC
>TRBJ1-1|-|-|TRBV6-6
CASRPSESTGVGSF
TGTGCCAGCAGACCCTCGGAATCTACAGGCGTCGGGTCCTTT
>TRBJ2-5|TRBD2|few|TRBV30
CAFSRLAGGETQYF
TGTGCCTTCTCTCGACTAGCGGGAGGAGAGACCCAGTACTTC
>TRBJ2-5|TRBD1|-|TRBV10-3
CAIRGDSKETQYF
TGTGCCATCAGGGGGGACAGTAAAGAGACCCAGTACTTC
>TRBJ2-6|-|-|TRBV7-8
CASSSSLYDGANVLTF
TGTGCCAGCAGCTCCTCTCTCTATGATGGGGCCAACGTCCTGACTTTC
>TRBJ1-2|-|-|TRBV6-5
CASIPYGYTF
TGTGCCAGCATCCCGTATGGCTACACCTTC
>TRBJ1-1|-|-|TRBV28
CAGAPHGRDGTEAFF
TGTGCCGGTGCCCCCCATGGCAGGGATGGGACTGAAGCTTTCTTT
>TRBJ2-7|TRBD1|-|TRBV5-1
CASSASRDREGYSYEQYF
TGCGCCAGCAGCGCGTCCCGGGACAGGGAGGGGTATTCCTACGAGCAGTACTTC
>TRBJ2-7|TRBD1|-|TRBV4-2
CASSQERAGTVVYEQYF
TGTGCCAGCAGCCAAGAAAGGGCCGGGACAGTCGTCTACGAGCAGTACTTC
>TRBJ2-1|TRBD1|-|TRBV6-6
CASSYSGQGHYNEQFF
TGTGCCAGCAGTTACTCGGGACAGGGGCACTACAATGAGCAGTTCTTC
>TRBJ2-7|-|-|TRBV3-1/TRBV3-2
CASTQMGGISFEQYF
TGTGCCAGCACCCAAATGGGCGGGATAAGTTTCGAGCAGTACTTC
>TRBJ2-1|TRBD2|-|TRBV19
CASSGTTHNEQFF
TGTGCCAGTAGCGGGACTACCCACAATGAGCAGTTCTTC
>TRBJ1-1|-|few|TRBV5-1
CASSREGMSGTEAFF
TGCGCCAGCAGTCGGGAGGGAATGAGCGGGACTGAAGCTTTCTTT
>TRBJ2-7|-|-|TRBV6-2/TRBV6-3
CASSYSLSYEQYF
TGTGCCAGCAGTTACTCCCTCTCCTACGAGCAGTACTTC
>TRBJ2-7|-|-|TRBV19
CASKPPGSHEQYF
TGTGCCAGTAAACCCCCAGGGTCCCACGAGCAGTACTTC
>TRBJ2-7|TRBD2|-|TRBV4-1
CASSREAGSYEQYF
TGCGCCAGCAGCCGAGAAGCGGGATCCTACGAGCAGTACTTC
>TRBJ2-7|-|-|TRBV12-3/TRBV12-4
CASSRDSSYEQYF
TGTGCCAGCAGTCGGGATAGCTCCTACGAGCAGTACTTC
>TRBJ1-5|-|-|TRBV5-1
CASSPGTGNQPQHF
TGCGCCAGCAGCCCTGGCACAGGGAATCAGCCCCAGCATTTT
>TRBJ1-1|-|many|TRBV5-6
CASSLEVGQAFF
TGTGCCAGCAGCTTGGAGGTGGGCCAAGCTTTCTTT
>TRBJ2-7|-|-|TRBV5-1
CASSLAPSRVYEQYF
TGCGCCAGCAGCTTGGCCCCTTCCAGGGTCTACGAGCAGTACTTC